Shown below are 27 T cell receptor beta chains from a single sample sequenced in a study of vaccination and CD4 T cells after COVID-19. Cultured CD4+ T-cell DNA underwent Oncomine TCR Beta short-read sequencing. A single record per CDR3 protein comes from TCRdb applying MiXCR to the PCR reads. The table shows approximately 7,000 distinct CDR3 sequences, with less than 40% occurring only once. Their antigens remain unidentified. The treatment denotes: 10-day PBMC culture with coronavirus spike peptide pools or control peptides (ViraFEST assay). During the years 2011-2018, before the COVID-19 pandemic, the unexposed donor's CD4+ T cells were collected. The sequenced material came from CD4+ T cells from blood, cultured in vitro. The receptors come from a human donor in good health.

J is TRBJ2-7 and V is TRBV11-2; the match to TRBD2 covers 8 bases. Germline values: CDR1 SGHAT, CDR2 FQNNGV. The CDR3 is made up of 13 amino acids. J was trimmed by 5 bases and V by 5 bases; bases with no gene match: 5. CDR3: CASSLGTRNEQYF. DNA for the CDR3: TGTGCCAGCAGCCTGGGGACTAGAAACGAGCAGTACTTC.

The rearrangement links TRBV7-2 to TRBJ2-2; D unclear. Germline V gene lookup returns CDR1 SGHTA and CDR2 FQGNSA. CDR3 length: 14 residues. The V and J ends lost 3 bases and 3 bases respectively, with 8 bases between them. The CDR3 here is CASSFTPYTGELFF. The CDR3 nucleotides are TGTGCCAGCAGCTTTACCCCCTACACCGGGGAGCTGTTTTTT.

In its sample, this clonotype was seen a few times. The chain combines TRBV28 with TRBJ1-2; TRBD1 matches at 7 bases. This CDR3 is built from 15 residues. The trim removed 4 bases at V and 5 bases at J, leaving 10 bases unmatched. From germline, CDR1 is MDHEN and CDR2 SYDVKM. This chain's CDR3 is CASSSGTADWYGYTF. CDR3 DNA: TGTGCCAGCAGTTCCGGGACAGCCGATTGGTATGGCTACACCTTC.

Only a few counts were recorded for this clonotype. The chain employs TRBV7-2 and TRBJ1-1; perhaps TRBD1 as D (6 bases). Germline loops: CDR1 SGHTA, CDR2 FQGNSA. Trimming removed 1 base at V and 5 bases at J, with 11 bases between. CDR3 size: 14 residues. The chain's CDR3 is CASSLGGGRTEAFF. The CDR3 coding sequence is TGTGCCAGCAGCTTAGGAGGGGGGCGGACTGAAGCTTTCTTT.

The CDR3 loop is CASSWTGGTYEQYF. CDR3 DNA sequence: TGTGCCAGCAGTTGGACAGGGGGAACCTACGAGCAGTACTTC. V and J are TRBV28 and TRBJ2-7; TRBD1 agrees at 10 bases. The ends lost 4 bases at V and 2 bases at J; junction bases unmatched: 2. CDR1 and CDR2 from the germline V gene are MDHEN and SYDVKM. This CDR3 is 14 amino acids long.

V is TRBV14 and J is TRBJ2-1; 8 bases agree with TRBD2. The V segment lost 4 bases and the J segment 15 bases; nucleotides outside the gene matches: 11. In germline, CDR1 is SGHDN, CDR2 FVKESK. The CDR3 has 13 amino acids. Here the CDR3 DNA reads TGTGCCAGCAGCCCCCCAGCGGGGGCCCCTCTGTTCTTC. Protein product: CASSPPAGAPLFF. Variable domain in full (rest from reference TRBV14 and TRBJ2-1): EAGVTQFPSHSVIEKGQTVTLRCDPISGHDNLYWYRRVMGKEIKFLLHFVKESKQDESGMPNNRFLAERTGGTYSTLKVQPAELEDSGVYFCASSPPAGAPLFFGPGTRLTVL.

The rearrangement links TRBV6-2 or TRBV6-3 to TRBJ1-2; TRBD1 might be the D (5 bases). V was cut by 5 bases and J by 4 bases, with 14 bases left in between. The germline gives CDR1 MNHEY, CDR2 SVGEGT. The CDR3 is 14 amino acids. CDR3 amino acids: CASSASGWGYGYTF. DNA of the CDR3: TGTGCCAGCAGTGCGTCAGGGTGGGGCTATGGCTACACCTTC.

This clonotype turned up a few times. V usage is TRBV6-1 and J usage is TRBJ2-7; D may be TRBD2 (5 bases). CDR1 and CDR2 from the germline V gene are MNHNS and SASEGT. This CDR3 has 14 amino acids. Trimming pared 7 bases from V and 6 bases from J, leaving 19 bases between. In nucleotides, the CDR3 is TGTGCCAGCAAAATTACTTCGGGGTTCGCCGAGCAGTACTTC. This codes for CASKITSGFAEQYF.

The chain recombines TRBV15 with TRBJ1-2; weak D call: TRBD1 (5 bases). The germline V and J ends were trimmed by 0 bases and 8 bases, with 13 bases remaining between them. The CDR3 loop spans 14 amino acids. Germline-derived CDR1 and CDR2 are LNHNV and YYDKDF (reference sequence). CDR3 protein: CATSRDPGAWGYTF. CDR3 sequence (DNA): TGTGCCACCAGCAGAGATCCCGGGGCATGGGGCTACACCTTC.

The rearrangement links TRBV7-4 to TRBJ2-5, with D tentatively TRBD1 (5 bases). CDR1 SGHVT and CDR2 SQSDAQ come from the germline V gene. CDR3 size: 15 residues. V dropped 1 base and J dropped 5 bases, with 14 bases sitting between them. This CDR3 reads CASSLGGRLRETQYF. The CDR3, as DNA: TGTGCCAGCAGCTTAGGGGGCCGCTTACGGGAGACCCAGTACTTC.

The chain recombines TRBV12-3 or TRBV12-4 with TRBJ1-1, with a weak D call TRBD1 (6 bases). V gave up 4 bases and J gave up 3 bases, with 18 bases separating them. This CDR3 has 16 residues. The CDR3 DNA follows: TGTGCCAGCAGTTATGTCCTTGTGGGGGCAGACACTGAAGCTTTCTTT. This gives the protein CASSYVLVGADTEAFF.

The V call is TRBV5-4, the J call TRBJ1-6; D perhaps matches TRBD1 (5 bases). The CDR3 totals 15 residues. Trimming removed 0 bases at V and 6 bases at J, with 10 bases between. CDR1 and CDR2 (germline): SGHNT, YYREEE (reference sequence). The CDR3 sequence: CASSLAAGPNSPLHF. CDR3 sequence (DNA): TGTGCCAGCAGCTTGGCGGCAGGGCCTAATTCACCCCTCCACTTT.

This clonotype occurred a few times. This chain uses TRBV6-2 or TRBV6-3 with TRBJ1-1; perhaps TRBD1 as D (6 bases). The V end lost 4 bases, the J end lost 5 bases, and 17 bases lay between the germline ends. The CDR3 extends over 15 amino acids. In germline, CDR1 is MNHEY, CDR2 SVGEGT. The CDR3 protein is CASSFDPQGRTEAFF. In nucleotides, the CDR3 is TGTGCCAGCAGTTTTGATCCACAGGGAAGGACTGAAGCTTTCTTT.

The chain is built from TRBV29-1 and TRBJ1-6; 9 positions match TRBD1. The germline V gene encodes CDR1 SQVTM and CDR2 ANQGSEA. This CDR3 spans 13 amino acids. In DNA, the CDR3 is TGCGGAACCGCACAGGGGGCGCGTTCACCCCTCCACTTT. Its translation: CGTAQGARSPLHF.

This clonotype has more than one count but fewer than ten. The V and J genes are TRBV6-1 and TRBJ2-3; no definite D call. The V gene's germline CDR1 is MNHNS and CDR2 SASEGT. The CDR3 has 13 residues. V lost 7 bases to trimming and J lost 2 bases, with 10 bases between them. DNA of the CDR3: TGTGCCAGCACCCTCCCCAACACAGATACGCAGTATTTT. This translates into CASTLPNTDTQYF.

The V gene is TRBV6-1, the J gene TRBJ1-4; D remains unclear. Per the germline V gene, CDR1 is MNHNS and CDR2 is SASEGT. The CDR3 has 14 residues. Trimming took off 6 bases at V and 0 bases at J, with 8 bases between the two ends. CDR3 sequence (DNA): TGTGCCAGCAGGGTTGAGGCAACTAATGAAAAACTGTTTTTT. This encodes CASRVEATNEKLFF.

The CDR3 here is CASSSRGTDTQYF. For the CDR3, the DNA is TGTGCCAGCAGTTCGCGAGGCACAGATACGCAGTATTTT. The rearrangement links TRBV6-5 to TRBJ2-3; D not certain. The ends were cut back, 4 bases at V and 1 base at J, with 6 bases in the middle. Germline V lookup: CDR1 MNHEY, CDR2 SVGAGI. The CDR3 length is 13 residues.

The V and J genes are TRBV7-9 and TRBJ2-3; the D gene could be TRBD1 or TRBD2 (6 bases each). The V gene's germline CDR1 is SEHNR and CDR2 FQNEAQ (reference sequence). Trimming pared 11 bases from V and 2 bases from J, leaving 14 bases between. This CDR3 comprises 13 residues. This CDR3 reads CASGRGHTDTQYF. Written as DNA, the CDR3 is TGTGCCTCCGGCCGGGGGCACACAGATACGCAGTATTTT.

This clonotype was seen a handful of times. The rearrangement uses TRBV29-1 and TRBJ2-5; 9 positions agree with TRBD1. The germline CDR1 and CDR2 sequences are SQVTM and ANQGSEA. The V segment lost 6 bases and the J segment 1 base; nucleotides outside the gene matches: 6. CDR3 length equals 14 residues. Here the CDR3 reads CSVGGQGSQETQYF. CDR3 DNA sequence: TGCAGCGTCGGAGGACAGGGGTCCCAAGAGACCCAGTACTTC.

A few counts support this clonotype. A read error may account for a junction end that differs from germline. In DNA form, the CDR3 reads TGTGCCAGCAGGTTATGGGGGAACACTGAAGCTTTCTTT. This codes for CASRLWGNTEAFF. V and J are TRBV27 and TRBJ1-1; D gene ambiguous. The CDR3 sequence is 13 residues long. Per the germline V gene, CDR1 is MNHEY and CDR2 is SMNVEV (reference sequence).

This chain links TRBV7-2 with TRBJ2-7, with 7 bases identical to TRBD2. The CDR3 loop spans 13 amino acids. V dropped 2 bases and J dropped 2; count of bases not matched to a gene: 0. The V gene's germline CDR1 is SGHTA and CDR2 FQGNSA. The CDR3 coding sequence is TGTGCCAGCAGCTTACGGGGGGCCTACGAGCAGTACTTC. Translated, it gives CASSLRGAYEQYF.

This clonotype appeared a few times. The V and J genes are TRBV20-1 and TRBJ2-5; D not resolved. The CDR3 sequence is 11 residues long. CDR1 is DFQATT, CDR2 SNEGSKA, per germline (reference sequence). V was pared by 0 bases and J by 7 bases, with 6 bases between. CDR3 loop: CSARDPGTQYF. The CDR3 nucleotides are TGCAGTGCTAGAGACCCTGGGACCCAGTACTTC.

This clonotype was picked up a small number of times. V gene TRBV19 combines with J gene TRBJ1-5; TRBD1 might be the D (5 bases). Germline V gene lookup returns CDR1 LNHDA and CDR2 SQIVND (reference sequence). This CDR3 has 14 amino acids. Trimming took off 5 bases at V and 2 bases at J, with 10 bases between the two ends. The CDR3 protein is CASSETRGNQPQHF. CDR3 DNA sequence: TGTGCCAGTAGTGAAACCAGGGGCAATCAGCCCCAGCATTTT.

This chain joins TRBV20-1 and TRBJ2-1; 11 positions agree with TRBD2. Losses at the gene ends were 3 bases for V and 8 bases for J; bases not matched to a gene: 9. The V gene's germline CDR1 is DFQATT and CDR2 SNEGSKA (reference sequence). The CDR3 spans 15 residues. CDR3 DNA: TGCAGTGCTAGGGTAGCGGGGGGGTCTGCCTATGAGCAGTTCTTC. Its translation: CSARVAGGSAYEQFF.

This clonotype has a handful of counts. V and J are TRBV5-4 and TRBJ2-5, with 8 bases lining up with TRBD1. The trim removed 3 bases at V and 2 bases at J, leaving 3 bases unmatched. The CDR3 loop spans 14 amino acids. Germline-derived CDR1 and CDR2 are SGHNT and YYREEE (reference sequence). Here the CDR3 reads CASSSQGAQETQYF. DNA of the CDR3: TGTGCCAGCAGCTCGCAGGGGGCTCAAGAGACCCAGTACTTC.

V and J are TRBV19 and TRBJ1-5, with D perhaps TRBD1 (5 bases). Germline assignment: CDR1 LNHDA and CDR2 SQIVND (reference sequence). V dropped 3 bases and J dropped 8 bases, with 17 bases sitting between them. This CDR3 region has 15 residues. CDR3 protein: CASSIGHTLKEPQHF. Here the CDR3 DNA reads TGTGCCAGTAGTATCGGACACACCCTAAAGGAGCCCCAGCATTTT.

Within the sample, this clonotype is large. V is TRBV6-1 and J is TRBJ2-7, with 7 positions matching TRBD2. With 10 bases clipped from V and 3 bases from J, the junction kept 12 bases outside the gene matches. Germline CDR1 and CDR2: MNHNS and SASEGT. The CDR3 totals 14 residues. CDR3 residues: CATFLAGWVYEQYF. In nucleotides, the CDR3 is TGTGCCACCTTCTTAGCGGGCTGGGTCTACGAGCAGTACTTC.